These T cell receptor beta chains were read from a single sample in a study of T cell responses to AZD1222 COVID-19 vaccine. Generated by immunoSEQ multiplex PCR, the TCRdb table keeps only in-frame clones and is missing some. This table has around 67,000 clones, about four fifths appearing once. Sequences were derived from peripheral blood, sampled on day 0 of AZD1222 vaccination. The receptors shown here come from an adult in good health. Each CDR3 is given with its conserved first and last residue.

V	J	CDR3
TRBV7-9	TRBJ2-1	CASSPRLGPDYNEQFF
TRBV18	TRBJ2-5	CASSPQAETQYF
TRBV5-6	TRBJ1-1	CASSAGTPSDLF
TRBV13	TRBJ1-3	CASSLPPAGARGNTIYF
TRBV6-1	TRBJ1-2	CASSEDDRDYGYTF
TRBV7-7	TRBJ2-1	CASSIAGGTDDNEQFF
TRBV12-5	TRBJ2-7	CASGSPREQYF
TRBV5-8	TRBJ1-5	CASIPTPGTGGFGNQPQHF
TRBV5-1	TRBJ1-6	CASSFYAYNSPLHF
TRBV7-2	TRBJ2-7	CASSIRGGGTYEQYF
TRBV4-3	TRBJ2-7	CASSQDGRLYEQYF
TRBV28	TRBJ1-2	CASSTTGGERSGYTF
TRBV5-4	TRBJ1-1	CASSSPRQKNTEAFF
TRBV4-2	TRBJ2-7	CASSQDTGSSYEQYF
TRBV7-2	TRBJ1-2	CASSSQGLDYGYTF
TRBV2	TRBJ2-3	CASTKHRDSNKGIGDTQYF
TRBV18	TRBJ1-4	CASSPLEGIEKLFF
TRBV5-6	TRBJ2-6	CASTPGTGWAGANVLTF
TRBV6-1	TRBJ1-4	CASSEVRRFRQDPATNEKLFF
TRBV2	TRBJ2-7	CASLRAGTSGVYEQYF
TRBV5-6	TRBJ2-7	CASSFGTGAYEQYF
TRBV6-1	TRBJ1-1	CASSEDGWTEAFF
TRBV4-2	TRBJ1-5	CASSSTTISNQPQHF
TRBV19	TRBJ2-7	CASSTTQGYEQYF
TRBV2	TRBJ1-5	CASARAGDQNQPQHF
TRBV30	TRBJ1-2	CAWSVFGVNHYGYTF
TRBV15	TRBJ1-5	CATSRSGTTSNQPQHF
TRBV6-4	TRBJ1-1	CASSERYRQVGNTEAFF
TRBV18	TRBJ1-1	CASSPSGQDTEAFF
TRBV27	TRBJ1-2	CASKPPGGLGGYTF
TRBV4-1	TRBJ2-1	CASSQSGGKNNEQFF
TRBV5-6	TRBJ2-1	CASSHVWRGFTYNEQFF
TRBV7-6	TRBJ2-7	CASSAGPNYEQYF
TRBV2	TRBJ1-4	CASKAGRDRVNEKLFF
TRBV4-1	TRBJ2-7	CASSRSGIYEQYF
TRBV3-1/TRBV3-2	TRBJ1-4	CASSLTELNEKLFF
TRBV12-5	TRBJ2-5	CASGLVRGTQGAETQYF
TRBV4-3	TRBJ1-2	CASSQDRAYGYTF
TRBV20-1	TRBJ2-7	CSANDFYEQYF
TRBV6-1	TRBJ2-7	CASSEQGLSYEQYF
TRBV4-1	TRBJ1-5	CASSQDPGGTQPQHF
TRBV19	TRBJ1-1	CASNLEGLGTEAFF
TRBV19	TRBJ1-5	CASSSSGYSNQPQHF
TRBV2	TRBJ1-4	CASSRDRGAEKLFF
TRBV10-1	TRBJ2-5	CASSESAANQETQYF
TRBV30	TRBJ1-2	CAWSVGANYGYTF
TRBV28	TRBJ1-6	CASRRQGAVSPLHF
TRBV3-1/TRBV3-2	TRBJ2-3	CASSQDLPRGGNTDTQYF
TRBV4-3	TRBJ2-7	CASSQLAGPSYEQYF
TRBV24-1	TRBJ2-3	CATSTGSTDTQYF
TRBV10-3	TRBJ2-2	CAISEGTGDTGELFF
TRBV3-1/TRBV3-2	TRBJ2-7	CASSQDYGGPYEQYF
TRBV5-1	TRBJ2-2	CASSFRQNTGELFF